Below are 17 T cell receptor beta chains sequenced from a single sample in a study of blood T cells in healthy people across ages (dated by TCRdb to the mid-2010s). Library creation used 5' RACE. TCRdb shows the sequencer as Illumina HiSeq 2500. A second PCR of roughly 7 to 11 cycles was performed with a sample-barcoded 5' primer and a J-beta primer mix. TCRdb redid the processing of the public reads, applying fastp at Q25 and MiXCR, and retained in-frame beta chains. When rows share a CDR3 protein, they turn into one entry using the most common DNA and genes. The sample table holds about a million distinct CDR3 sequences, of which just over 50% were seen once. Of the sample, 20% to 25% falls within the top ten clones. The sequenced sample consisted of blood. These receptor sequences come from a woman in her sixties in good health.

This clonotype was seen more than once but under ten times. The chain carries TRBV7-2 and TRBJ2-3, with 7 bases aligning to TRBD2. This CDR3 is built from 12 residues. Per the germline V gene, CDR1 is SGHTA and CDR2 is FQGNSA. V lost 4 bases and J lost 13; bases outside the gene matches: 8. Written as DNA, the CDR3 is TGTGCCAGCAGCTCCCGGACTAGATTGAAGTATTTT. This gives the protein CASSSRTRLKYF.

The chain joins TRBV27 to TRBJ2-1; 14 bases map to TRBD2. CDR1 is MNHEY and CDR2 is SMNVEV in the germline V gene (reference sequence). There are 18 residues in the CDR3. V was pared by 8 bases and J by 3 bases, with 12 bases of the junction left unmatched. The CDR3 is CASYPGLAGAMVYNEQFF. CDR3 nucleotides: TGTGCCAGCTACCCGGGACTAGCGGGAGCTATGGTCTACAATGAGCAGTTCTTC.

A few counts support this clonotype. The rearrangement uses TRBV7-2 and TRBJ2-7; D is uncertain. Germline V gene data show CDR1 as SGHTA and CDR2 as FQGNSA. The V end was cut by 2 bases, the J end by 1 base, with 6 bases between. CDR3 length: 13 residues. Written as DNA, the CDR3 is TGTGCCAGCAGCTTACAGAAATCCTACGAGCAGTACTTC. Its protein product is CASSLQKSYEQYF.

This clonotype was observed a few times. The CDR3: CASSPQGKNPYEQYF. CDR3 nucleotide sequence: TGTGCCAGCTCACCACAGGGAAAAAACCCCTACGAGCAGTACTTC. The chain couples TRBV18 to TRBJ2-7; unclear D gene. Per germline, CDR1 KGHSH and CDR2 LQKENI. V lost 1 base and J lost 2, with 12 bases in between. The CDR3 runs 15 residues.

The CDR3 protein is CASEGDRDGYGYTF. DNA for the CDR3: TGTGCCAGCGAGGGTGACAGGGACGGCTATGGCTACACCTTC. The rearrangement uses TRBV6-2 or TRBV6-3 and TRBJ1-2; TRBD1 matches at 7 bases. V shed 8 bases and J 4 bases; nucleotides not matched to a gene: 10. Germline values: CDR1 MNHEY, CDR2 SVGEGT. This CDR3 contains 14 residues.

This CDR3 reads CGGSPGLNYGYTF. CDR3 coding DNA: TGCGGTGGAAGCCCGGGGCTAAACTATGGCTACACCTTC. The chain employs TRBV20-1 and TRBJ1-2, with a possible D match to TRBD1 (5 bases). The CDR3 has 13 amino acids. Germline CDR1 and CDR2: DFQATT and SNEGSKA (reference sequence).

The V gene is TRBV18, the J gene TRBJ2-5; 9 nucleotides match TRBD2. Trimming removed 3 bases from V and 5 bases from J; junction bases left unmatched: 4. This CDR3 is built from 14 residues. The germline CDR1 and CDR2 sequences are KGHSH and LQKENI. Written as DNA, the CDR3 is TGTGCCAGCTCACCGCGGGAGGGCCGCGAGACCCAGTACTTC. It encodes CASSPREGRETQYF.

The genes are TRBV9 and TRBJ1-2; a weak D match, TRBD1 (5 bases). Germline CDR1 SGDLS, CDR2 YYNGEE. The CDR3 contains 16 residues. With 2 bases removed from V and 0 bases from J, the gap between germline ends came to 14 bases. This CDR3 is CASSVLQEPSNYGYTF. CDR3 DNA: TGTGCCAGCAGCGTCCTACAGGAGCCTTCTAACTATGGCTACACCTTC.

This clonotype was seen more than once but under ten times. The rearrangement uses TRBV28 and TRBJ2-3; 11 bases are a match to TRBD2. The V segment lost 2 bases and the J segment 5 bases; nucleotides outside the gene matches: 9. This CDR3 is built from 17 residues. Looked up from germline, CDR1 is MDHEN and CDR2 is SYDVKM. The CDR3 region is CASSLIDLGTSGDTQYF. CDR3 nucleotides: TGTGCCAGCAGTTTAATCGATCTAGGGACTAGCGGAGATACGCAGTATTTT.

This clonotype was picked up a small number of times. The J gene is TRBJ2-1, the V gene TRBV20-1; 13 bases are a match to TRBD2. The junction had 9 bases not matched to a gene; V was cut back by 6 bases and J by 7 bases. CDR1 is DFQATT, CDR2 SNEGSKA, per germline (reference sequence). The CDR3 length is 15 residues. DNA for the CDR3: TGCAGTGCCATCCGGACTAGCGGGAGCAGGAATGAGCAGTTCTTC. Translation: CSAIRTSGSRNEQFF.

The CDR3 DNA reads TGCGCCAGCAGCCCAAGTTCGGCGGGGGACTACGAGCAGTACTTC. This encodes CASSPSSAGDYEQYF. The rearrangement joins TRBV4-1 to TRBJ2-7, with TRBD2 matching over 7 bases. The germline V gene encodes CDR1 MGHRA and CDR2 YSYEKL. The CDR3 totals 15 residues. The V gene end was trimmed by 4 bases and the J gene end by 3 bases; junction bases not matched to a gene: 9.

This chain uses TRBV3-1 with TRBJ2-2; D gene uncertain. The V gene's germline CDR1 is LGHDT and CDR2 YNNKEL (reference sequence). V lost 2 bases and J 5 bases, leaving 6 bases between the germline ends. The length of the CDR3 is 13 residues. CDR3 sequence: CASSQMETGELFF. The CDR3 nucleotides read TGTGCCAGCAGCCAAATGGAAACCGGGGAGCTGTTTTTT.

V gene TRBV7-6 combines with J gene TRBJ2-1; 10 positions agree with TRBD2. CDR3 length equals 18 residues. V dropped 2 bases and J dropped 5; count of bases not matched to a gene: 12. Germline V lookup: CDR1 SGHVS, CDR2 FNYEAQ. As DNA, the CDR3 is TGTGCCAGCAGCTTAAGTCTAGCGGGAGTGGGTACTAACAATGAGCAGTTCTTC. It yields the protein CASSLSLAGVGTNNEQFF.

The CDR3 region has the DNA TGTGCCAGCAGAGCTAGCGGAGCTTTACAAGAGACCCAGTACTTC. Encoded protein: CASRASGALQETQYF. The chain employs TRBV2 and TRBJ2-5; TRBD2 agrees at 7 bases. The V gene's germline CDR1 is SNHLY and CDR2 FYNNEI. Trimming at V came to 6 bases and at J to 2 bases, leaving 9 bases not matched to a gene. The CDR3 covers 15 residues.

This clonotype was recorded a few times. The chain has TRBV2 and TRBJ2-3; D gene uncertain. Between the trimmed V and J ends, which lost 5 bases and 2 bases, there was a span of 11 bases. The CDR3 has 14 amino acids. From germline, CDR1 is SNHLY and CDR2 FYNNEI. The CDR3 spells CASSTTAYTDTQYF. The CDR3 DNA reads as TGTGCCAGCAGTACGACGGCCTACACAGATACGCAGTATTTT.

This sequence joins TRBV5-1 and TRBJ1-4; D remains unclear. The CDR3 is 12 residues long. Germline V lookup: CDR1 SGHRS, CDR2 YFSETQ. V was pared by 0 bases and J by 7 bases, with 4 bases between. In DNA, the CDR3 is TGCGCCAGCAGCTTGGACAGTGAAAAACTGTTTTTT. Protein: CASSLDSEKLFF. Full variable domain (missing parts from reference TRBV5-1 and TRBJ1-4): KAGVTQTPRYLIKTRGQQVTLSCSPISGHRSVSWYQQTPGQGLQFLFEYFSETQRNKGNFPGRFSGRQFSNSRSEMNVSTLELGDSALYLCASSLDSEKLFFGSGTQLSVL.

The chain couples TRBV4-1 to TRBJ1-2; a possible D gene is TRBD1 (5 bases). Trimming cost V 4 bases and J 4 bases, with 16 bases left between them. The V gene's germline CDR1 is MGHRA and CDR2 YSYEKL. The CDR3 sequence is 15 residues long. CDR3 sequence: CASSRQAQGIYGYTF. The CDR3 region has the DNA TGCGCCAGCAGCCGTCAAGCCCAGGGTATCTATGGCTACACCTTC.